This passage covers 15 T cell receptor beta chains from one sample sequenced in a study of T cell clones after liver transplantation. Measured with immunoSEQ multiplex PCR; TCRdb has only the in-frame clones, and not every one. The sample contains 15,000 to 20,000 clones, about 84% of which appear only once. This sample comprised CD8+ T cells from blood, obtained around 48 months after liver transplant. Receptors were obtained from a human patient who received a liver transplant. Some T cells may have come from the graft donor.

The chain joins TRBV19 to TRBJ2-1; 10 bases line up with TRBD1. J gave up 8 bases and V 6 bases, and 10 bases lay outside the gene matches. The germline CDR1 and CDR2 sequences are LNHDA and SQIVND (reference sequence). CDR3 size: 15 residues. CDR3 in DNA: TGTGCCAGTAGAGACCGGGACAGGGGAGTCCATGAGCAGTTCTTC. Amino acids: CASRDRDRGVHEQFF.

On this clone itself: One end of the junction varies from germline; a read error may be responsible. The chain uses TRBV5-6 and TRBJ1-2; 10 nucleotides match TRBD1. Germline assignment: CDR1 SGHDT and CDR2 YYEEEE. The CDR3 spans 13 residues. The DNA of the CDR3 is TGTGCCAGCAGCTCGGGACAGGGGCCCCGAGGCCCCTTC. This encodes CASSSGQGPRGPF.

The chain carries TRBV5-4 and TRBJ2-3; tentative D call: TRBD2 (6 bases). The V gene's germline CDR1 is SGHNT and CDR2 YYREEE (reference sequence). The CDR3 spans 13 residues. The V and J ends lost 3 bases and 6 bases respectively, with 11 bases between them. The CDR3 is CASSWTKSDTQYF. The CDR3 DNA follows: TGTGCCAGCAGCTGGACTAAAAGCGATACGCAGTATTTT.

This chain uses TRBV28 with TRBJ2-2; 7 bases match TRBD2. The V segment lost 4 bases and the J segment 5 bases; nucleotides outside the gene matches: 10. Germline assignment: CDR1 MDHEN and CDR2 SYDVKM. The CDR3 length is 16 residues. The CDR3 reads CASSSPPSGTTGELFF. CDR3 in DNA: TGTGCCAGCAGTTCCCCCCCCAGCGGGACTACCGGGGAGCTGTTTTTT.

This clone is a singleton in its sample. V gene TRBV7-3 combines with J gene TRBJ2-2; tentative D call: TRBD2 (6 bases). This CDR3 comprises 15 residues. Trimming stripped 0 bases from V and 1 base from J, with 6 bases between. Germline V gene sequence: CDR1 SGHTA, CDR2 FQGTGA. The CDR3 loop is CASSLTGGNTGELFF. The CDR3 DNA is TGTGCCAGCAGCTTAACCGGGGGGAACACCGGGGAGCTGTTTTTT.

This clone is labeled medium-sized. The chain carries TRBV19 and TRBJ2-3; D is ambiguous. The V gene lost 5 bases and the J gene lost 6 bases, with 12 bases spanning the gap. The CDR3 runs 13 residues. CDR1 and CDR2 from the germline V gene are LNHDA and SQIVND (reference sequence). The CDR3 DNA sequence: TGTGCCAGTAGTCCCGACCCTGAGGATACGCAGTATTTT. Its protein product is CASSPDPEDTQYF.

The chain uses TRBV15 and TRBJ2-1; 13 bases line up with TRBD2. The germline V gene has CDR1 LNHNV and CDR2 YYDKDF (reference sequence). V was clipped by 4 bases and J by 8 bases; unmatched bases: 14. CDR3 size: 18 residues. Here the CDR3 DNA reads TGTGCCACCAGCACGACAGGGGGCTGGACTAGCGGGAGTGATGAGCAGTTCTTC. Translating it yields CATSTTGGWTSGSDEQFF.

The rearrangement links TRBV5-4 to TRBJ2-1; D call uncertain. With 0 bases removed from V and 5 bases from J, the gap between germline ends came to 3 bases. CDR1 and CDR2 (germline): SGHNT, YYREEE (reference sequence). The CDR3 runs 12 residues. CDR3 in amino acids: CASSLEDNEQFF. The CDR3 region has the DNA TGTGCCAGCAGCTTGGAGGACAATGAGCAGTTCTTC.

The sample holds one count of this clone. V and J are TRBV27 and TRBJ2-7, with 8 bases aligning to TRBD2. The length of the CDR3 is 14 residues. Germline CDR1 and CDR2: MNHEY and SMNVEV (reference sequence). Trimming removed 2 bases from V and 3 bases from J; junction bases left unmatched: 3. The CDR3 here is CASSLVSGSYEQYF. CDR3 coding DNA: TGTGCCAGCAGTTTAGTCAGCGGGAGCTACGAGCAGTACTTC.

In nucleotides, the CDR3 is TGCGCCAGCGGAGCGGGGGGTGAGCAGTACTTC. It is translated as CASGAGGEQYF. The chain links TRBV5-1 to TRBJ2-7; TRBD2 agrees at 9 bases. V trimming: 7 bases; J trimming: 7 bases; junction bases outside the gene matches: 3. Germline V lookup: CDR1 SGHRS, CDR2 YFSETQ. This CDR3 region has 11 residues.

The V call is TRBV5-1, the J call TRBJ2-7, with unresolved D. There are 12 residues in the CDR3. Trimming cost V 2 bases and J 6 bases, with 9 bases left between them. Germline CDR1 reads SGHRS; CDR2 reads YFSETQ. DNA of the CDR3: TGCGCCAGCAGCTTCACGGTGGGCGAGCAGTACTTC. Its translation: CASSFTVGEQYF.

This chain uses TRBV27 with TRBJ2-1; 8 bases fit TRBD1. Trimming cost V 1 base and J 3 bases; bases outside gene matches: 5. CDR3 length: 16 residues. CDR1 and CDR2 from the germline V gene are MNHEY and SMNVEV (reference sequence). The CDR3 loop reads CASSLFGQGFYNEQFF. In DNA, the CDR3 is TGTGCCAGCAGTTTATTCGGACAGGGCTTCTACAATGAGCAGTTCTTC.

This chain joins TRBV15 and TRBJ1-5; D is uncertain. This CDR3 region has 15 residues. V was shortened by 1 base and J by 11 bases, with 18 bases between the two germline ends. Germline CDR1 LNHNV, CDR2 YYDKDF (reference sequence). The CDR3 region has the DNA TGTGCCACCAGCAGAGTCGGAGTCCAACCGGGGACCCAGCATTTT. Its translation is CATSRVGVQPGTQHF. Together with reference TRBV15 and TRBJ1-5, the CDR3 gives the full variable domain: DAMVIQNPRYQVTQFGKPVTLSCSQTLNHNVMYWYQQKSSQAPKLLFHYYDKDFNNEADTPDNFQSRRPNTSFCFLDIRSPGLGDTAMYLCATSRVGVQPGTQHFGDGTRLSIL.

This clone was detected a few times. The CDR3 is CASSQWTSSNEQFF. CDR3 nucleotide sequence: TGCGCCAGCAGCCAATGGACTAGCTCTAATGAGCAGTTCTTC. This rearrangement joins TRBV4-3 to TRBJ2-1; the match to TRBD2 covers 8 bases. This CDR3 is 14 amino acids long. Germline V gene lookup returns CDR1 LGHNA and CDR2 YSLEER. Trimming at V came to 2 bases and at J to 7 bases, leaving 4 bases not matched to a gene.

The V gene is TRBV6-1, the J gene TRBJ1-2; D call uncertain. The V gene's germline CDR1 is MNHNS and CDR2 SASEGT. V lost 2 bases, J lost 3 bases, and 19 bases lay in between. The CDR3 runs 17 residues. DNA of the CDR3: TGTGCCAGCAGTGAATTTAGCAGTCCCGGGGTAGACTATGGCTACACCTTC. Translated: CASSEFSSPGVDYGYTF.